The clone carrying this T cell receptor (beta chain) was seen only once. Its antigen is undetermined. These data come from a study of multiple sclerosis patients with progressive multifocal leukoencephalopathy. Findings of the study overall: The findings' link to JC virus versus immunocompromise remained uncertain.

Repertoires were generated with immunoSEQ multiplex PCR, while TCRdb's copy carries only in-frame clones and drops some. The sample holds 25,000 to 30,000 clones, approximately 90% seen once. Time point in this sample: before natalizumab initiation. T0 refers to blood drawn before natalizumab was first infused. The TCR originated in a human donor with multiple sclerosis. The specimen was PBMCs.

CDR3 sequence reads: CASSQLGQNTGELFF. CDR3 nucleotides: TGTGCCAGCAGCCAGCTCGGACAGAACACCGGGGAGCTGTTTTTT. The chain couples TRBV6-5 to TRBJ2-2, with D maybe TRBD1 (5 bases). CDR1 MNHEY and CDR2 SVGAGI come from the germline V gene. Trimming took off 6 bases at V and 1 base at J, with 12 bases between the two ends. This CDR3 spans 15 amino acids.